These T cell receptor beta chains were read from a single sample in a study of T cell repertoires in aging, cancer and after chemotherapy. MiXCR, run by TCRdb on the multiplex PCR reads, gives a single entry per CDR3 protein. This sample has several thousand distinct CDR3 sequences, with 40% to 45% found just once. Sequencing was performed on blood. These receptors all come from a human donor in good health. Both conserved end residues are trimmed from each CDR3. Fields, in order: clone size, V gene, CDR3 protein. Clone size is stated in some rows and not others, as once, few, many or a class when expanded.

abundance: few
v_gene: TRBV15
CDR3aa: ATSRGSLIQETQY

abundance: few
v_gene: TRBV6-1
CDR3aa: ASSELTSGANVLT

abundance: few
v_gene: TRBV7-6
CDR3aa: ASSLEAAELNTEAF

abundance: few
v_gene: TRBV7-9
CDR3aa: ASSAQGFGATNEQY

abundance: .
v_gene: TRBV4-2
CDR3aa: ASSQVLAGGGDTQY

abundance: .
v_gene: TRBV6-5
CDR3aa: ASSYQGAQPQH

abundance: few
v_gene: TRBV29-1
CDR3aa: SVKGGITEAF

abundance: once
v_gene: TRBV7-6
CDR3aa: ASSLGPGEEPQH

abundance: .
v_gene: TRBV27
CDR3aa: ASSLGSRGGGTEAF

abundance: few
v_gene: TRBV19
CDR3aa: ASRLAGAYEQY

abundance: .
v_gene: TRBV6-6
CDR3aa: ASRAAHETGELF

abundance: few
v_gene: TRBV10-1
CDR3aa: ASSERVSSGTDTQY

abundance: few
v_gene: TRBV6-1
CDR3aa: ASSGEIYEQY

abundance: few
v_gene: TRBV12-3/TRBV12-4
CDR3aa: ARDGKGQGEGQPQH

abundance: .
v_gene: TRBV20-1
CDR3aa: SAREQGSSYNEQF

abundance: .
v_gene: TRBV10-2
CDR3aa: ASSVWGNEQY

abundance: .
v_gene: TRBV19
CDR3aa: ASSLSGQWQGYT